This TCR beta chain was found in a study of cytomegalovirus exposure and HLA in healthy donors. General study results and limits: A later analysis reportedly found that, within productive TCRs, an Asian-associated ancestry cluster had fewer N-insertions than the mean observed across the roughly 630 donors. A later analysis found that most CMV-associated TCR beta chains appeared HLA-restricted. According to an earlier analysis, most TCR beta V segments yielded productive rearrangements about 90% or about 30% of the time. TCR beta V- and J-gene trimming, according to a later analysis, was linked to a missense DCLRE1C variant.

Per the germline V gene, CDR1 is KGHSH and CDR2 is LQKENI. Trimming pared 6 bases from V and 0 bases from J, leaving 9 bases between. The CDR3 loop spans 13 amino acids. With 60 Vbeta and 13 Jbeta primers, the PCR was carried out. The method was immunoSEQ multiplex PCR; TCRdb's version includes in-frame clones alone and lacks a portion of them. The sample records about 220,000 clones, around four fifths being singletons. Worth noting for this clone: Its cognate antigen is unknown.

This rearrangement joins TRBV18 to TRBJ2-7; tentative D call: TRBD2 (6 bases). The sequence derives from a boy aged 2 to 10 in good health and CMV-seronegative. Material: PBMCs. This chain's CDR3 is CASSGGDSYEQYF. The CDR3 DNA is TGTGCCAGCTCTGGCGGGGACTCCTACGAGCAGTACTTC. The full variable domain, rest sourced from reference TRBV18 and TRBJ2-7, is NAGVMQNPRHLVRRRGQEARLRCSPMKGHSHVYWYRQLPEEGLKFMVYLQKENIIDESGMPKERFSAEFPKEGPSILRIQQVVRGDSAAYFCASSGGDSYEQYFGPGTRLTVT.